This T cell receptor beta chain was identified during a study of shared clonotypes between healthy human individuals. Study results and limitations: The sampled material consisted only of blood, and tissue repertoires are likely to differ.

An even split of each subset's genomic DNA across several immunoSEQ plates was performed. Replicate PCRs for sorted subsets used 200 ng DNA; this equaled 25,000 to 35,000 T cell genomes. Sequenced by immunoSEQ multiplex PCR; TCRdb stores in-frame clones only, minus some. Among roughly 2.1 million clones listed, roughly 91% were seen once. With 2 bases clipped from V and 7 bases from J, the junction kept 6 bases outside the gene matches. CDR3 length: 14 amino acids. Germline CDR1 and CDR2: MNHEY and SMNVEV (reference sequence). Regarding this clone: The antigen is not known.

Naive CD8 cells, CD45RO-negative and positively selected for CCR7, excluded terminally differentiated effector memory CD45RA+ cells. Sequenced input: naive CD8+ T cells from PBMCs. The chain recombines TRBV27 with TRBJ2-7, with TRBD1 matching 9 bases. The source of this sequence is a man between 18 and 35 years old in good health. Some clones in this sample may be carry-over from other donors' samples. The CDR3 sequence is CASSLGQGRWEQYF. Here the CDR3 DNA reads TGTGCCAGCAGTTTAGGACAGGGGAGATGGGAGCAGTACTTC.